The TCR beta chain under discussion was sequenced for a study of blood T cell repertoires in COVID-19. Across the whole study: The United States, Italy and Spain were the sources of the acute and convalescent COVID-19 samples.

CDR3 size: 13 residues. V was clipped by 2 bases and J by 7 bases, with 11 bases between them. Germline assignment: CDR1 KGHSH and CDR2 LQKENI. Only in-frame clones appear in the TCRdb table, and some are missing; sequencing was by immunoSEQ multiplex PCR. The sample shows around 250,000 clones, 86% of them seen only once. The origin of this receptor is a man aged 55 to 69 with acute or convalescent COVID-19. The source material was peripheral blood. The genes are TRBV18 and TRBJ1-2; D might be TRBD1 (6 bases). The CDR3 DNA is TGTGCCAGCTCACCAGAACAGGGAGCTGGCTACACCTTC. Translating gives CASSPEQGAGYTF.